The sequence of this T cell receptor (beta chain) was determined in a study of read filtering for tumor transcriptome and immune sequencing. After removal of 4 bases from V and 1 base from J, the junction contained 3 bases not matched to a gene. CDR3 size: 14 residues. Germline V gene data show CDR1 as SNHLY and CDR2 as FYNNEI. This clonotype appeared many times. Molecular barcoded adaptors covering alpha/delta and beta/gamma chains were used on 400 to 450 ng RNA. TCRdb re-derived calls from the reads in MiXCR, one entry per CDR3 protein. Among some 43,000 distinct CDR3 sequences, under 15% were seen once, and the ten largest hold 25% to 35%.

The sequence was collected from a donor over 35 with multiple myeloma. This chain connects TRBV2 to TRBJ2-7, with TRBD2 identical over 8 bases. Sequenced: a population of CD138-negative cells sorted from bone marrow. The CDR3 sequence: CASSGVAGSYEQYF. The CDR3 nucleotides read TGTGCCAGCAGTGGGGTAGCGGGATCCTACGAGCAGTACTTC.